The rows below give T cell receptor beta chains drawn from one sample of a study of T cell responses to AZD1222 COVID-19 vaccine. The assay was immunoSEQ multiplex PCR, and TCRdb's table has in-frame clones only and misses some. The sample comprises some 140,000 clones, under 95% of which are singletons, and approximately 20% rests with the top ten. The input for sequencing was peripheral blood, taken on day 0 of AZD1222 vaccination. These receptors were collected from an adult in good health. CDR3s include the opening cysteine and the closing phenylalanine or tryptophan. Each record gives: V gene, D gene, clone size, J gene, CDR3 protein, CDR3 DNA. D genes are given only for firm matches. For some rows the clone size is stated as once, few or many, or as a class when expanded; others skip it.

V gene: TRBV5-3; D gene: TRBD1; clone size: NA; J gene: TRBJ1-4; CDR3 protein: CARSFMTGAEKLFF; CDR3 DNA: TGTGCCAGAAGCTTTATGACAGGGGCTGAAAAACTGTTTTTT
V gene: TRBV24-1; D gene: NA; clone size: once; J gene: TRBJ1-2; CDR3 protein: CATSDYRSNYGYTF; CDR3 DNA: TGTGCCACCAGTGATTACAGGTCTAACTATGGCTACACCTTC
V gene: TRBV3-1/TRBV3-2; D gene: NA; clone size: NA; J gene: TRBJ2-7; CDR3 protein: CASSPTGTTYEQYF; CDR3 DNA: TGTGCCAGCAGCCCTACCGGGACGACCTACGAGCAGTACTTC
V gene: TRBV5-1; D gene: TRBD1; clone size: NA; J gene: TRBJ1-5; CDR3 protein: CASSLGTQGGQPQHF; CDR3 DNA: TGCGCCAGCAGCTTGGGAACGCAGGGGGGTCAGCCCCAGCATTTT
V gene: TRBV2; D gene: TRBD1; clone size: NA; J gene: TRBJ1-3; CDR3 protein: CASSVTGPSGNTIYF; CDR3 DNA: TGTGCCAGCAGTGTGACAGGGCCCTCTGGAAACACCATATATTTT
V gene: TRBV5-1; D gene: NA; clone size: once; J gene: TRBJ1-6; CDR3 protein: CASSLGPWENSPLHF; CDR3 DNA: TGCGCCAGCAGCTTGGGTCCTTGGGAGAATTCACCCCTCCACTTT
V gene: TRBV18; D gene: NA; clone size: NA; J gene: TRBJ1-3; CDR3 protein: CASSPSMAAGNTIYF; CDR3 DNA: TGTGCCAGCTCACCATCAATGGCGGCTGGAAACACCATATATTTT
V gene: TRBV7-2; D gene: NA; clone size: NA; J gene: TRBJ1-5; CDR3 protein: CASSLSGAANNQPQHF; CDR3 DNA: TGTGCCAGCAGCTTGAGTGGTGCAGCTAACAATCAGCCCCAGCATTTT
V gene: TRBV7-6; D gene: NA; clone size: NA; J gene: TRBJ1-3; CDR3 protein: CASSPRTVLSGNTIYF; CDR3 DNA: TGTGCCAGCAGCCCCCGGACAGTCCTCTCTGGAAACACCATATATTTT
V gene: TRBV7-9; D gene: NA; clone size: NA; J gene: TRBJ1-1; CDR3 protein: CASSSDRVYTEAFF; CDR3 DNA: TGTGCCAGCAGCTCGGACAGAGTGTACACTGAAGCTTTCTTT
V gene: TRBV13; D gene: NA; clone size: NA; J gene: TRBJ2-1; CDR3 protein: CASSPFRGNEQFF; CDR3 DNA: TGTGCCAGCAGCCCCTTCCGCGGCAATGAGCAGTTCTTC
V gene: TRBV4-1; D gene: TRBD1; clone size: NA; J gene: TRBJ1-2; CDR3 protein: CASSQDQGGIYGYTF; CDR3 DNA: TGCGCCAGCAGCCAAGATCAGGGGGGGATCTATGGCTACACCTTC
V gene: TRBV28; D gene: NA; clone size: NA; J gene: TRBJ2-3; CDR3 protein: CASRSFGDGTDTQYF; CDR3 DNA: TGTGCCAGCAGATCATTCGGGGACGGCACAGATACGCAGTATTTT
V gene: TRBV11-3; D gene: NA; clone size: NA; J gene: TRBJ1-1; CDR3 protein: CASSPYHNTEAFF; CDR3 DNA: TGTGCCAGCAGCCCGTACCACAACACTGAAGCTTTCTTT
V gene: TRBV7-3; D gene: NA; clone size: NA; J gene: TRBJ1-1; CDR3 protein: CASSLNLGTEAFF; CDR3 DNA: TGTGCCAGCAGCCTAAACCTCGGTACTGAAGCTTTCTTT
V gene: TRBV9; D gene: NA; clone size: NA; J gene: TRBJ2-1; CDR3 protein: CASSVAPSSRSYNEQFF; CDR3 DNA: TGTGCCAGCAGCGTAGCCCCTTCTAGCCGCTCCTACAATGAGCAGTTCTTC
V gene: TRBV19; D gene: NA; clone size: NA; J gene: TRBJ1-5; CDR3 protein: CASSIGRSDQPQHF; CDR3 DNA: TGTGCCAGTAGTATTGGCAGGAGCGATCAGCCCCAGCATTTT
V gene: TRBV20-1; D gene: NA; clone size: NA; J gene: TRBJ1-2; CDR3 protein: CSAKGYTF; CDR3 DNA: TGCAGTGCTAAGGGCTACACCTTC
V gene: TRBV18; D gene: TRBD1; clone size: NA; J gene: TRBJ2-2; CDR3 protein: CASSPQGVSTGELFF; CDR3 DNA: TGTGCCAGCTCACCCCAGGGGGTGTCCACCGGGGAGCTGTTTTTT
V gene: TRBV9; D gene: NA; clone size: NA; J gene: TRBJ2-2; CDR3 protein: CASSVGGNTGELFF; CDR3 DNA: TGTGCCAGCAGCGTTGGGGGAAACACCGGGGAGCTGTTTTTT
V gene: TRBV2; D gene: TRBD1; clone size: few; J gene: TRBJ1-2; CDR3 protein: CASRATGTANYGYTF; CDR3 DNA: TGTGCCAGCAGGGCCACCGGGACAGCTAACTATGGCTACACCTTC
V gene: TRBV18; D gene: TRBD1; clone size: NA; J gene: TRBJ1-4; CDR3 protein: CASSPLAGGISGEKLFF; CDR3 DNA: TGTGCCAGCTCACCATTGGCAGGGGGCATTTCGGGTGAAAAACTGTTTTTT
V gene: TRBV11-3; D gene: TRBD1; clone size: NA; J gene: TRBJ1-2; CDR3 protein: CASSLLDRQGYYGYTF; CDR3 DNA: TGTGCCAGCAGCTTACTAGACCGACAGGGGTACTATGGCTACACCTTC
V gene: TRBV28; D gene: TRBD2; clone size: NA; J gene: TRBJ2-1; CDR3 protein: CASPPGGARSYNEQFF; CDR3 DNA: TGTGCCAGCCCCCCCGGGGGGGCTCGCTCCTACAATGAGCAGTTCTTC
V gene: TRBV5-1; D gene: NA; clone size: NA; J gene: TRBJ2-1; CDR3 protein: CASSLDVLGEQFF; CDR3 DNA: TGCGCCAGCAGCTTGGATGTGCTGGGCGAGCAGTTCTTC
V gene: TRBV4-1; D gene: NA; clone size: NA; J gene: TRBJ1-1; CDR3 protein: CASSQVPGRTNTEAFF; CDR3 DNA: TGCGCCAGCAGCCAAGTTCCGGGGCGGACGAACACTGAAGCTTTCTTT
V gene: TRBV7-2; D gene: NA; clone size: NA; J gene: TRBJ1-6; CDR3 protein: CASSAAGTYNSPLHF; CDR3 DNA: TGTGCCAGCAGCGCGGCAGGGACCTATAATTCACCCCTCCACTTT
V gene: TRBV7-9; D gene: TRBD2; clone size: NA; J gene: TRBJ2-7; CDR3 protein: CASSFWELADEQYF; CDR3 DNA: TGTGCCAGCAGCTTCTGGGAACTAGCGGACGAGCAGTACTTC
V gene: TRBV5-1; D gene: TRBD1; clone size: NA; J gene: TRBJ2-7; CDR3 protein: CASSLGQGHEQYF; CDR3 DNA: TGCGCCAGCAGCTTGGGACAGGGCCACGAGCAGTACTTC
V gene: TRBV28; D gene: NA; clone size: NA; J gene: TRBJ1-5; CDR3 protein: CASSFNQPQHF; CDR3 DNA: TGTGCCAGCAGTTTTAATCAGCCCCAGCATTTT
V gene: TRBV7-9; D gene: NA; clone size: NA; J gene: TRBJ1-2; CDR3 protein: CASSISTETYGYTF; CDR3 DNA: TGTGCCAGCAGCATATCGACAGAGACCTATGGCTACACCTTC
V gene: TRBV9; D gene: NA; clone size: once; J gene: TRBJ1-3; CDR3 protein: CASSVAGKAGNTIYF; CDR3 DNA: TGTGCCAGCAGCGTAGCGGGGAAGGCTGGAAACACCATATATTTT
V gene: TRBV24-1; D gene: NA; clone size: NA; J gene: TRBJ2-7; CDR3 protein: CATSDSFGEEQYF; CDR3 DNA: TGTGCCACCAGTGACTCTTTCGGGGAAGAGCAGTACTTC
V gene: TRBV19; D gene: NA; clone size: NA; J gene: TRBJ2-7; CDR3 protein: CASSTSFAYEQYF; CDR3 DNA: TGTGCCAGTAGTACGAGCTTCGCATACGAGCAGTACTTC
V gene: TRBV20-1; D gene: NA; clone size: NA; J gene: TRBJ2-7; CDR3 protein: CSARVGYEQYF; CDR3 DNA: TGCAGTGCTAGAGTAGGCTACGAGCAGTACTTC